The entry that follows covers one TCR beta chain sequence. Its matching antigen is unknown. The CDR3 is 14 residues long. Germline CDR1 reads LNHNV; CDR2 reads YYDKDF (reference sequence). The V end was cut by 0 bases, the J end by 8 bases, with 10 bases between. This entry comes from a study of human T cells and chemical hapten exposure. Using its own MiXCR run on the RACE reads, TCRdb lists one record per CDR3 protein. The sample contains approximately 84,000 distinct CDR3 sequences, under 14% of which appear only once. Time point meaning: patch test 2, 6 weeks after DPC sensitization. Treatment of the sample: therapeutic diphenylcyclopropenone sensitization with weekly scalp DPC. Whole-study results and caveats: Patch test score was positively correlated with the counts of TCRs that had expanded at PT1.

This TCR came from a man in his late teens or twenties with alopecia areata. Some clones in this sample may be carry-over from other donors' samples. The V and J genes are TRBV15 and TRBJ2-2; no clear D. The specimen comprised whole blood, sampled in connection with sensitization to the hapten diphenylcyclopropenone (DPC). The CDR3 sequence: CATSRDKASGELFF. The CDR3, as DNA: TGTGCCACCAGCAGAGATAAGGCGTCTGGGGAGCTGTTTTTT.